Included here is one TCR beta chain sequence, with context. Germline-derived CDR1 and CDR2 are SGHVS and FNYEAQ. With 5 bases clipped from V and 6 bases from J, the junction kept 6 bases outside the gene matches. This CDR3 spans 15 amino acids. The source of the sample is a study of cytomegalovirus exposure and HLA in healthy donors. Vbeta (60) and Jbeta (13) primers were used in the PCR. Method: immunoSEQ multiplex PCR; TCRdb's copy keeps in-frame clones and lacks some. The data contain around 130,000 clones, approximately 72% of them singletons. Sequenced sample: PBMCs. The chain employs TRBV7-6 and TRBJ2-7, with 14 nucleotides matching TRBD2. The origin of this receptor is a woman aged 55-69 years in good health and CMV-seronegative. The CDR3 is CASSVGTSGRSEQYF. DNA for the CDR3: TGTGCCAGCAGCGTAGGGACTAGCGGGAGATCCGAGCAGTACTTC.